This passage covers 32 T cell receptor beta chains from one sample sequenced in a study of T cell responses to AZD1222 COVID-19 vaccine. Data came from immunoSEQ multiplex PCR; TCRdb stores just in-frame clones and leaves some out. The sample holds around 76,000 clones, about 85% seen once. The sample in question was peripheral blood, obtained on day 0 of AZD1222 vaccination. Source of these receptors: an adult in good health.

This sequence joins TRBV5-6 and TRBJ2-7; 9 nucleotides line up with TRBD1. V lost 4 bases, J lost 0 bases, and 8 bases stayed unmatched. CDR1 is SGHDT, CDR2 YYEEEE, per germline. The CDR3 is 16 amino acids. The CDR3 region is CASSQAGQGFSYEQYF. CDR3 DNA: TGTGCCAGCAGCCAGGCGGGACAGGGATTCTCCTACGAGCAGTACTTC.

This clone has more than one count but fewer than ten. The gene calls are TRBV10-3 and TRBJ1-1, with D hard to call. Trimming took off 4 bases at V and 4 bases at J, with 4 bases between the two ends. The CDR3 covers 11 residues. Germline loops: CDR1 ENHRY, CDR2 SYGVKD. Written as DNA, the CDR3 is TGTGCCATCAGTGGGGCCACTGAAGCTTTCTTT. It is translated as CAISGATEAFF.

The chain links TRBV9 to TRBJ2-2; D is unclear. In germline, CDR1 is SGDLS, CDR2 YYNGEE. The V end lost 5 bases, the J end lost 4 bases, and 9 bases lay between the germline ends. The CDR3 consists of 13 residues. The CDR3 nucleotides are TGTGCCAGCAGGTGGGCTGGCACCGGGGAGCTGTTTTTT. Translating it yields CASRWAGTGELFF. The full variable domain, rest sourced from reference TRBV9 and TRBJ2-2, is DSGVTQTPKHLITATGQRVTLRCSPRSGDLSVYWYQQSLDQGLQFLIQYYNGEERAKGNILERFSAQQFPDLHSELNLSSLELGDSALYFCASRWAGTGELFFGEGSRLTVL.

The chain links TRBV7-2 to TRBJ1-2; 7 bases are shared with TRBD1. The CDR3 contains 13 residues. V trimming: 4 bases; J trimming: 5 bases; junction bases outside the gene matches: 4. CDR1 and CDR2 from the germline V gene are SGHTA and FQGNSA. The CDR3: CASSSTGRYGYTF. The CDR3 coding sequence is TGTGCCAGCAGCTCGACAGGGCGGTATGGCTACACCTTC.

The chain joins TRBV9 to TRBJ2-1; the match to TRBD1 covers 12 bases. The CDR3 spans 17 residues. Trimming cost V 2 bases and J 7 bases; bases outside gene matches: 10. The germline CDR1 and CDR2 sequences are SGDLS and YYNGEE. Written as DNA, the CDR3 is TGTGCCAGCAGCGTTACCGACGGGGACAGGGGGCGAAATGAGCAGTTCTTC. Its translation is CASSVTDGDRGRNEQFF.

About this clone itself: Other nucleotide sequences in the sample specify the same CDR3. The gene calls are TRBV7-3 and TRBJ1-2; the D is unclear. Germline loops: CDR1 SGHTA, CDR2 FQGTGA. Trimming took off 6 bases at V and 1 base at J, with 9 bases between the two ends. The CDR3 consists of 13 residues. CDR3 sequence reads: CASSPDGNYGYTF. The CDR3 DNA reads TGTGCCAGCAGTCCTGACGGTAACTATGGCTACACCTTC. The full variable domain, rest sourced from reference TRBV7-3 and TRBJ1-2, is GAGVSQTPSNKVTEKGKYVELRCDPISGHTALYWYRQSLGQGPEFLIYFQGTGAADDSGLPNDRFFAVRPEGSVSTLKIQRTERGDSAVYLCASSPDGNYGYTFGSGTRLTVV.

The gene calls are TRBV2 and TRBJ2-4; 7 bases fit TRBD2. Unmatched junction bases numbered 6, after V lost 6 bases and J lost 7 bases. Per the germline V gene, CDR1 is SNHLY and CDR2 is FYNNEI. This CDR3 has 13 residues. The CDR3 region has the DNA TGTGCCAGCAGCGGGGGGTTGGGGAACATTCAGTACTTC. It specifies CASSGGLGNIQYF. Filled out from reference TRBV2 and TRBJ2-4, the complete variable domain reads EPEVTQTPSHQVTQMGQEVILRCVPISNHLYFYWYRQILGQKVEFLVSFYNNEISEKSEIFDDQFSVERPDGSNFTLKIRSTKLEDSAMYFCASSGGLGNIQYFGAGTRLSVL.

The V gene is TRBV2, the J gene TRBJ2-1, with a weak D call TRBD1 (5 bases). Germline loops: CDR1 SNHLY, CDR2 FYNNEI. There are 18 residues in the CDR3. The V and J ends lost 2 bases and 0 bases respectively, with 17 bases between them. The CDR3 here is CASSETHGHYSSYNEQFF. CDR3 sequence (DNA): TGTGCCAGCAGTGAAACTCATGGACACTACAGCTCCTACAATGAGCAGTTCTTC. Using reference TRBV2 and TRBJ2-1 for the parts outside the CDR3, the full variable domain is EPEVTQTPSHQVTQMGQEVILRCVPISNHLYFYWYRQILGQKVEFLVSFYNNEISEKSEIFDDQFSVERPDGSNFTLKIRSTKLEDSAMYFCASSETHGHYSSYNEQFFGPGTRLTVL.

As concerns this clone: At one boundary the junction diverges from the germline segment, which might be a read error. In DNA, the CDR3 is TGTGCTAGCAGCTTCGACAAGAACACTGAAGCTTTCTTT. It yields the protein CASSFDKNTEAFF. The chain is built from TRBV7-7 and TRBJ1-1; D remains unclear. Germline V gives CDR1 SSHAT, CDR2 FNYEAQ (reference sequence). This CDR3 comprises 13 residues. The variable domain in full, completed from reference TRBV7-7 and TRBJ1-1, reads GAGVSQSPRYKVTKRGQDVTLRCDPISSHATLYWYQQALGQGPEFLTYFNYEAQPDKSGLPSDRFSAERPEGSISTLTIQRTEQRDSAMYRCASSFDKNTEAFFGQGTRLTVV.

This chain joins TRBV4-1 and TRBJ2-3, with D maybe TRBD1 (5 bases). The CDR3 extends over 16 amino acids. Germline loops: CDR1 MGHRA, CDR2 YSYEKL. Trimming pared 8 bases from V and 4 bases from J, leaving 22 bases between. The CDR3 DNA reads TGCGCCAGCCAGCTTTCTGGGGCCCTGGCGGCAGATACGCAGTATTTT. Residues: CASQLSGALAADTQYF.

Details on this clone: The junction departs from the called germline gene at one end, perhaps through a read error. The chain links TRBV19 to TRBJ1-1; D unclear. Per germline, CDR1 LNHDA and CDR2 SQIVND (reference sequence). This CDR3 is built from 16 residues. The CDR3 here is CASRIGRGRGTTEAFF. The CDR3 DNA reads TGTGCCAGTAGAATAGGCCGGGGTAGAGGTACGACTGAAGCTTTCTTT.

This clone was found once. The gene calls are TRBV5-1 and TRBJ2-1; the match to TRBD2 covers 8 bases. Germline CDR1 reads SGHRS; CDR2 reads YFSETQ. CDR3 length: 14 residues. Trimming took 5 bases from V and 4 from J; bases not matched to a gene: 5. CDR3 protein: CASRGAGAYNEQFF. Written as DNA, the CDR3 is TGCGCCAGCAGAGGAGCGGGGGCGTACAATGAGCAGTTCTTC.

The rearrangement joins TRBV7-2 to TRBJ1-1; no clear D gene. V was cut by 0 bases and J by 5 bases, with 13 bases left in between. The CDR3 runs 15 residues. Germline-derived CDR1 and CDR2 are SGHTA and FQGNSA. The CDR3 sequence: CASSLASGRGTEAFF. The DNA of the CDR3 is TGTGCCAGCAGCTTAGCGTCGGGGAGAGGGACTGAAGCTTTCTTT.

This clone was seen just once. The chain links TRBV5-1 to TRBJ2-3, with a weak D call TRBD2 (6 bases). This CDR3 spans 15 amino acids. Germline V lookup: CDR1 SGHRS, CDR2 YFSETQ. V shed 0 bases and J shed 1 base, with 9 bases lying between them. The CDR3 loop reads CASSLGRGGTDTQYF. DNA of the CDR3: TGCGCCAGCAGCTTGGGGCGGGGAGGCACAGATACGCAGTATTTT.

The rearrangement uses TRBV19 and TRBJ1-2; D might be TRBD1 (5 bases). V lost 7 bases and J 3 bases, leaving 12 bases between the germline ends. Germline values: CDR1 LNHDA, CDR2 SQIVND (reference sequence). The length of the CDR3 is 13 residues. For the CDR3, the DNA is TGTGCCAGTAATCCCCCGGGGGACTATGGCTACACCTTC. Protein sequence: CASNPPGDYGYTF.

This chain links TRBV9 with TRBJ1-1, with a tentative D call TRBD1 (5 bases). Germline V gene sequence: CDR1 SGDLS, CDR2 YYNGEE. This CDR3 is built from 13 residues. Trimming cost V 5 bases and J 0 bases, with 8 bases left between them. The CDR3 bases are TGTGCCAGCAGTCAGGGCTTGAACACTGAAGCTTTCTTT. This gives the protein CASSQGLNTEAFF.

The V and J genes are TRBV11-2 and TRBJ2-7; D is uncertain. Germline V lookup: CDR1 SGHAT, CDR2 FQNNGV. V gave up 5 bases and J gave up 5 bases, with 16 bases separating them. The CDR3 has 14 residues. As DNA, the CDR3 is TGTGCCAGCAGCGCAGGACCACTTAGACACGAGCAGTACTTC. This translates into CASSAGPLRHEQYF.

This chain connects TRBV5-1 to TRBJ1-2; 8 positions match TRBD1. The length of the CDR3 is 15 residues. Germline CDR1 is SGHRS and CDR2 is YFSETQ. Trimming at V came to 2 bases and at J to 5 bases, leaving 8 bases not matched to a gene. The DNA for the CDR3 is TGCGCCAGCAGCTTCGGGCAGGGGGCAGGGTATGGCTACACCTTC. Amino acid sequence: CASSFGQGAGYGYTF.

The chain has TRBV28 and TRBJ2-7, with TRBD2 identical over 12 bases. V shed 5 bases, J shed 4 bases, and the junction held 6 bases outside the gene matches. CDR3 length equals 15 residues. The germline V gene encodes CDR1 MDHEN and CDR2 SYDVKM. CDR3 DNA sequence: TGTGCCAGCAGTCGCCAAGGACTAGCGGGGTACGAGCAGTACTTC. Translation gives CASSRQGLAGYEQYF.

The chain has TRBV15 and TRBJ2-7, with D perhaps matching TRBD2 (6 bases). Deletions cut 5 bases from V and 1 base from J, with 9 bases between. The CDR3 totals 13 residues. Germline CDR1 reads LNHNV; CDR2 reads YYDKDF (reference sequence). CDR3 nucleotides: TGTGCCACCAGCTGGGGGAGGTCCTACGAGCAGTACTTC. Amino acid sequence: CATSWGRSYEQYF.

This rearrangement joins TRBV10-3 to TRBJ2-5; maybe TRBD2 (6 bases). Germline V lookup: CDR1 ENHRY, CDR2 SYGVKD. This CDR3 has 15 amino acids. V was pared by 3 bases and J by 2 bases, with 13 bases between. The CDR3 DNA is TGTGCCATCAGTGATTTTGGGGGGAAGCAAGAGACCCAGTACTTC. It translates to CAISDFGGKQETQYF.

This clone was observed once. The V gene is TRBV24-1, the J gene TRBJ2-5; 12 bases align to TRBD2. The CDR3 has 17 amino acids. V gave up 4 bases and J gave up 7 bases; unmatched junction bases: 12. Germline V lookup: CDR1 KGHDR, CDR2 SFDVKD. CDR3 protein: CATSDPRLAGEEGTQYF. CDR3 bases: TGTGCCACCAGTGACCCTAGACTAGCGGGGGAAGAGGGGACCCAGTACTTC.

This chain links TRBV2 with TRBJ2-7, with 7 bases lining up with TRBD1. V was clipped by 7 bases and J by 5 bases; unmatched bases: 17. The CDR3 runs 16 residues. The V gene's germline CDR1 is SNHLY and CDR2 FYNNEI. CDR3 sequence (DNA): TGTGCCAGCATGGCCGGGATGACAGGGTGGAGAGACGAGCAGTACTTC. Protein: CASMAGMTGWRDEQYF.

The rearrangement joins TRBV6-5 to TRBJ2-2; D is tentatively TRBD1 or TRBD2 (5 bases each). The V end was cut by 2 bases, the J end by 6 bases, with 7 bases between. Germline V lookup: CDR1 MNHEY, CDR2 SVGAGI. The CDR3 runs 13 residues. The CDR3 is CASSYVGAGELFF. CDR3 DNA: TGTGCCAGCAGTTACGTGGGGGCCGGGGAGCTGTTTTTT.

This chain connects TRBV7-3 to TRBJ2-6; D might be TRBD1 or TRBD2, each matching 5 bases. Deletions cut 3 bases from V and 2 bases from J, with 14 bases between. Germline V gene data show CDR1 as SGHTA and CDR2 as FQGTGA. CDR3 length: 17 residues. The CDR3 DNA reads as TGTGCCAGCAGCTTCTCCGGGACGTCTGCTGGGGCCAACGTCCTGACTTTC. It translates to CASSFSGTSAGANVLTF.

Details on this clone: The same CDR3 arises from other DNA sequences in this sample as well. The CDR3 sequence: CASSLSGGSYEQYF. The DNA of the CDR3 is TGTGCCAGCAGCTTATCCGGCGGCTCCTACGAGCAGTACTTC. This rearrangement joins TRBV11-3 to TRBJ2-7; D remains unclear. V was shortened by 2 bases and J by 0 bases, with 8 bases between the two germline ends. The CDR3 totals 14 residues. CDR1 is SGHNT and CDR2 is YENEEA in the germline V gene.

The chain has TRBV4-3 and TRBJ2-7; TRBD2 aligns across 10 bases. V gave up 2 bases and J gave up 2 bases; unmatched junction bases: 3. The CDR3 has 15 residues. Germline V gene sequence: CDR1 LGHNA, CDR2 YSLEER. The DNA for the CDR3 is TGCGCCAGCAGCCAAATAGCGGGGGGCACCTACGAGCAGTACTTC. Translating gives CASSQIAGGTYEQYF.

This clone was observed once. The chain uses TRBV4-2 and TRBJ2-3; 16 nucleotides align to TRBD2. V shed 4 bases and J 3 bases; nucleotides not matched to a gene: 4. Per germline, CDR1 LGHNA and CDR2 YNFKEQ. The CDR3 loop spans 17 amino acids. The CDR3 coding sequence is TGTGCCAGCAGCCTGGGACTAGCGGGGGGGGTAACAGATACGCAGTATTTT. This codes for CASSLGLAGGVTDTQYF.

The chain has TRBV20-1 and TRBJ1-5; D is ambiguous. The germline V gene has CDR1 DFQATT and CDR2 SNEGSKA (reference sequence). V lost 3 bases to trimming and J lost 1 base, with 7 bases between them. The CDR3 is 13 residues long. CDR3 nucleotide sequence: TGCAGTGCTAGTTACACGAGCAATCAGCCCCAGCATTTT. Translation: CSASYTSNQPQHF.

CDR3 residues: CASSQEYGQPQHF. CDR3 coding DNA: TGCGCCAGCAGCCAAGAATATGGTCAGCCCCAGCATTTT. V usage is TRBV4-3 and J usage is TRBJ1-5; D remains unclear. Trimming removed 0 bases from V and 6 bases from J, with 6 bases in between. This CDR3 region has 13 residues. Per the germline V gene, CDR1 is LGHNA and CDR2 is YSLEER.

The genes are TRBV7-6 and TRBJ1-5; a possible D gene is TRBD1 (6 bases). CDR3 length: 15 residues. In germline, CDR1 is SGHVS, CDR2 FNYEAQ. Trimming left V 2 bases short and J 3 bases short, with 11 bases between. The CDR3 is CASSLTGKTNQPQHF. The CDR3 DNA sequence: TGTGCCAGCAGCTTAACAGGGAAGACCAATCAGCCCCAGCATTTT.

The chain is built from TRBV20-1 and TRBJ1-2; D uncertain. The CDR3 has 11 amino acids. V lost 3 bases and J 5 bases, leaving 7 bases between the germline ends. CDR1 and CDR2 from the germline V gene are DFQATT and SNEGSKA (reference sequence). The CDR3: CSASGSYGYTF. CDR3 bases: TGCAGTGCTAGTGGGTCGTATGGCTACACCTTC.